A selection of T cell receptor beta chains follows, all from one sample in a study of control samples from healthy donors and cancer patients. Some clones are missing from TCRdb's copy, which holds only in-frame ones; the method was immunoSEQ multiplex PCR. The table lists 130,000 to 150,000 clones, more than 85% of them singletons, with approximately 3% in the top ten. The sample was blood. Receptor source: a man aged 25 to 45 in good health. CDR3s include the opening cysteine and the closing phenylalanine or tryptophan. The order of the fields is CDR3 length, V gene, CDR3 protein.

15,TRBV11-1,CASSLLVGGTGELFF
14,TRBV11-3,CASSTSLLAAEQYF
14,TRBV7-8,CASSLTGENTEAFF
16,TRBV19,CASSIGTSGGAGELFF
16,TRBV11-2,CASSLVRGMSGNTIYF
16,TRBV27,CASSVGPRLSYNEQFF
17,TRBV25-1,CASSESSMGRDNSPLHF
15,TRBV6-5,CATNPGGRNTGELFF
14,TRBV27,CASSLSKTGNGYTF
15,TRBV28,CASRLQGASNQPQHF
15,TRBV6-5,CASKAPGSTYNEQFF
17,TRBV7-2,CASSLVGSSGGAYEQYF
13,TRBV19,CASSSGRTDTQYF
13,TRBV7-9,CASSPGQGRGYTF
16,TRBV2,CASRTDRVYYNSPLHF
13,TRBV3-1/TRBV3-2,CASSPKDGYGYTF
13,TRBV30,CAWSGPVPYEQYF
15,TRBV6-5,CASSFGTLSTDTQYF
15,TRBV27,CASRSPGQENSPLHF
15,TRBV6-5,CASSYSRGLNYGYTF
15,TRBV7-8,CASSLGSGGTDTQYF
13,TRBV6-6,CASSYKGGYEQYF
15,TRBV27,CASRGFLEAKNIQYF
13,TRBV12-3/TRBV12-4,CASSLSGENEQYF
14,TRBV3-1/TRBV3-2,CASSQDGSGYEQYF
15,TRBV5-1,CASSSYPATNEKLFF
15,TRBV18,CASSDPTGIYTEAFF
13,TRBV5-1,CASSLGGGNGYTF
15,TRBV11-2,CASSLLQGMNTEAFF
15,TRBV7-9,CASSLPVGAKNIQYF
14,TRBV6-1,CASSEVQGPRGYTF
13,TRBV5-6,CASSLPGPYEQYF
14,TRBV7-3,CASGLAGGTDTQYF